The present TCR beta chain was sequenced within a study of OX40 agonist ivuxolimab in advanced cancers. Background on the study: Earlier anti-PD-1, anti-PD-L1 or anti-CTLA-4 therapy was permitted; about 38% had received some.

The method was immunoSEQ multiplex PCR; TCRdb's version includes in-frame clones alone and lacks a portion of them. The table lists 76,000 or so clones, approximately 89% of them singletons. Only one count was recorded for this clone. Germline V gene sequence: CDR1 SGHAT, CDR2 FQNNGV. Trimming stripped 0 bases from V and 4 bases from J, with 11 bases between. The CDR3 contains 15 residues. This receptor was identified in an adult with an advanced solid tumor such as melanoma, head and neck, liver or kidney cancer. This sample comprised CD4+ or CD8+ T cells sorted from blood, obtained in a trial of the OX40 agonist ivuxolimab. The chain carries TRBV11-2 and TRBJ2-3; D not resolved. CDR3 region: CASSLDRGVADTQYF. The CDR3 bases are TGTGCCAGCAGCTTAGATCGTGGGGTTGCAGATACGCAGTATTTT.